Presented here are 16 T cell receptor beta chains from one specimen sequenced in a study of STAT3 mutations in large granular lymphocyte leukemia. Study-wide points: In T-cell large granular lymphocyte leukemia, about half of patients showed multiple immunodominant subclonotypes.

These TCRs' antigens remain unknown. Measured with immunoSEQ multiplex PCR; TCRdb has only the in-frame clones, and not every one. The top ten hold roughly 45% of the sample, which has about 19,000 clones, about 90% seen once. The sequencing input was peripheral blood mononuclear cells. Receptor source: a man aged 60-69 years with T-cell large granular lymphocyte leukemia. Some clones in this sample may be carry-over from other donors' samples.

This sequence joins TRBV6-1 and TRBJ1-2, with D possibly matching TRBD1 (6 bases). Germline values: CDR1 MNHNS, CDR2 SASEGT. CDR3 length: 14 residues. Trimming removed 1 base from V and 5 bases from J, with 11 bases in between. The chain's CDR3 is CASSEGYREYGYTF. CDR3 nucleotides: TGTGCCAGCAGTGAAGGGTACAGGGAATATGGCTACACCTTC.

The chain recombines TRBV28 with TRBJ2-1, with D uncertain. This CDR3 is 15 amino acids long. Germline CDR1 reads MDHEN; CDR2 reads SYDVKM. Deletions cut 0 bases from V and 3 bases from J, with 9 bases between. The CDR3 DNA reads as TGTGCCAGCAGTTTATGGCAGGTCAACTACAATGAGCAGTTCTTC. As protein: CASSLWQVNYNEQFF.

This clone occurred a few times. The gene calls are TRBV13 and TRBJ1-1; D not certain. Deletions cut 3 bases from V and 5 bases from J, with 10 bases between. This CDR3 has 13 residues. From germline, CDR1 is PRHDT and CDR2 FYEKMQ (reference sequence). The CDR3 coding sequence is TGTGCCAGCAGCTTGGGGTGGGCTACTGAAGCTTTCTTT. Amino acids: CASSLGWATEAFF.

This chain joins TRBV5-1 and TRBJ2-1; 10 bases line up with TRBD2. V was clipped by 0 bases and J by 6 bases; unmatched bases: 9. The CDR3 loop spans 17 amino acids. Germline V lookup: CDR1 SGHRS, CDR2 YFSETQ. The CDR3 loop reads CASSLAPLAGEVNEQFF. In DNA form, the CDR3 reads TGCGCCAGCAGCTTGGCTCCGCTAGCGGGAGAAGTCAATGAGCAGTTCTTC.

V and J are TRBV18 and TRBJ1-1; possibly TRBD1 for D (5 bases). CDR1 is KGHSH, CDR2 LQKENI, per germline. There are 14 residues in the CDR3. Trimming shortened V by 1 base and J by 1 base, and 7 bases separated the two germline ends. The CDR3 loop reads CASSPLGQNTEAFF. In DNA form, the CDR3 reads TGTGCCAGCTCACCACTCGGACAGAACACTGAAGCTTTCTTT.

For this clone: The same CDR3 can be traced to other DNA sequences in this sample. This rearrangement joins TRBV18 to TRBJ2-3, with TRBD1 matching over 9 bases. The CDR3 length is 16 residues. Trimming removed 1 base from V and 1 base from J; junction bases left unmatched: 3. Germline V lookup: CDR1 KGHSH, CDR2 LQKENI. CDR3 in DNA: TGTGCCAGCTCACCACGGGGACAGGGTGGCACAGATACGCAGTATTTT. It encodes CASSPRGQGGTDTQYF.

The CDR3 DNA reads TGTGCCAGCAGCTTACAGGGTTTAGTCGAGCAGTACTTC. Its translation: CASSLQGLVEQYF. The gene calls are TRBV7-9 and TRBJ2-7, with D maybe TRBD1 (5 bases). CDR1 SEHNR and CDR2 FQNEAQ come from the germline V gene (reference sequence). CDR3 length equals 13 residues. Trimming removed 2 bases at V and 6 bases at J, with 11 bases between.

A single count supports this clone. This chain joins TRBV19 and TRBJ1-5, with TRBD1 as a possible D gene (5 bases). Germline V lookup: CDR1 LNHDA, CDR2 SQIVND (reference sequence). V dropped 3 bases and J dropped 6 bases, with 18 bases sitting between them. The CDR3 totals 16 residues. The CDR3 DNA follows: TGTGCCAGTAGTATCCCGGGTAGGCAGGGTGGTCAGCCCCAGCATTTT. Amino acid sequence: CASSIPGRQGGQPQHF. Full variable domain (remainder filled in from reference TRBV19 and TRBJ1-5): DGGITQSPKYLFRKEGQNVTLSCEQNLNHDAMYWYRQDPGQGLRLIYYSQIVNDFQKGDIAEGYSVSREKKESFPLTVTSAQKNPTAFYLCASSIPGRQGGQPQHFGDGTRLSIL.

This rearrangement joins TRBV10-3 to TRBJ2-6, with D hard to call. Germline lookup yields CDR1 ENHRY and CDR2 SYGVKD. The length of the CDR3 is 15 residues. V shed 2 bases and J shed 2 bases, with 7 bases lying between them. The CDR3 nucleotides are TGTGCCATCAGTGAGAAGTTCACTGGGGCCAACGTCCTGACTTTC. Translated, it gives CAISEKFTGANVLTF.

The V gene is TRBV14, the J gene TRBJ2-4; D possibly corresponds to TRBD2 (7 bases). This CDR3 comprises 13 residues. Trimming shortened V by 3 bases and J by 8 bases, and 11 bases separated the two germline ends. Germline V gene data show CDR1 as SGHDN and CDR2 as FVKESK. The CDR3 loop reads CASSHRGADIQYF. In DNA form, the CDR3 reads TGTGCCAGCAGCCACCGGGGGGCGGACATTCAGTACTTC.

The J gene is TRBJ1-4, the V gene TRBV6-5, with 7 bases aligning to TRBD1. This CDR3 is 14 amino acids long. Germline CDR1 MNHEY, CDR2 SVGAGI. Trimming at V came to 5 bases and at J to 7 bases, leaving 7 bases not matched to a gene. In DNA form, the CDR3 reads TGTGCCAGCAGTCCAGGGGGATGGGGTGAAAAACTGTTTTTT. This translates into CASSPGGWGEKLFF.

The V gene is TRBV5-1, the J gene TRBJ2-3; D not resolved. Per the germline V gene, CDR1 is SGHRS and CDR2 is YFSETQ. The ends were cut back, 2 bases at V and 2 bases at J, with 9 bases in the middle. The CDR3 consists of 14 residues. CDR3 region: CASSLGKLTDTQYF. Written as DNA, the CDR3 is TGCGCCAGCAGCTTAGGGAAACTCACAGATACGCAGTATTTT. Using reference TRBV5-1 and TRBJ2-3 for the parts outside the CDR3, the full variable domain is KAGVTQTPRYLIKTRGQQVTLSCSPISGHRSVSWYQQTPGQGLQFLFEYFSETQRNKGNFPGRFSGRQFSNSRSEMNVSTLELGDSALYLCASSLGKLTDTQYFGPGTRLTVL.

Details on this clone: This sample includes further DNA sequences coding for the same CDR3. The chain's CDR3 is CASSISPASTDTQYF. The CDR3 DNA sequence: TGTGCCAGTAGTATAAGTCCTGCTAGCACAGATACGCAGTATTTT. J is TRBJ2-3 and V is TRBV19; D is undetermined. Germline CDR1 is LNHDA and CDR2 is SQIVND (reference sequence). The CDR3 is 15 residues long. Between the trimmed V and J ends, which lost 2 bases and 0 bases, there was a span of 9 bases.

The chain joins TRBV5-1 to TRBJ1-1; D possibly corresponds to TRBD1 (5 bases). The CDR3 spans 14 residues. The germline V gene encodes CDR1 SGHRS and CDR2 YFSETQ. The V and J ends lost 0 bases and 1 base respectively, with 7 bases between them. CDR3 region: CASSLETANTEAFF. Written as DNA, the CDR3 is TGCGCCAGCAGCTTGGAGACAGCGAACACTGAAGCTTTCTTT.

The V call is TRBV11-3, the J call TRBJ2-1; 12 positions match TRBD2. The length of the CDR3 is 15 residues. The germline CDR1 and CDR2 sequences are SGHNT and YENEEA. Trimming cost V 5 bases and J 6 bases; bases outside gene matches: 5. The CDR3 is CASSQGLAGLNEQFF. CDR3 DNA sequence: TGTGCCAGCAGCCAGGGACTAGCGGGCCTCAATGAGCAGTTCTTC.

The rearrangement uses TRBV2 and TRBJ1-2; a weak D match, TRBD1 (5 bases). Germline CDR1 SNHLY, CDR2 FYNNEI. V gave up 8 bases and J gave up 8 bases, with 9 bases separating them. The CDR3 totals 10 residues. The CDR3: CASRGGGYTF. In DNA, the CDR3 is TGTGCCAGCCGGGGGGGAGGCTACACCTTC.